These T cell receptor beta chains were read from a single sample in a study of blood T cell repertoires in COVID-19. Profiling relied on immunoSEQ multiplex PCR, and the TCRdb table lists in-frame clones only, not all of them. The sample lists over 250,000 clones, about 91% occurring once. The specimen was PBMCs or T cells enriched from blood (not recorded which). These receptors all stem from a woman aged 18-29 years who had recovered from COVID-19. Both conserved end residues are part of each CDR3. Each record gives: CDR3 length, D gene, J gene, clone size, V gene, CDR3 DNA, CDR3 protein. The D gene is left open where the match is weak. Clone size is shown for a subset of rows, as once, few, many or a class of expanded clone.

cdr3_length: 13
d_call: TRBD1
j_call: TRBJ2-4
clone_size: .
v_call: TRBV15
cdr3_nt: TGTGCCACCAGCGGAGGACAGGGGTGGATTCAGTACTTC
cdr3_aa: CATSGGQGWIQYF

cdr3_length: 19
d_call: .
j_call: TRBJ1-4
clone_size: .
v_call: TRBV28
cdr3_nt: TGTGCCAGCAGTTTCTATTCGGCAGGCGGGTGGCAGACTAATGAAAAACTGTTTTTT
cdr3_aa: CASSFYSAGGWQTNEKLFF

cdr3_length: 15
d_call: TRBD1
j_call: TRBJ1-6
clone_size: .
v_call: TRBV6-2/TRBV6-3
cdr3_nt: TGTGCCAGCAGTTACCGACAGGGGTATAATTCACCCCTCCACTTT
cdr3_aa: CASSYRQGYNSPLHF

cdr3_length: 18
d_call: .
j_call: TRBJ1-4
clone_size: .
v_call: TRBV6-4
cdr3_nt: TGTGCCAGCAGTTACGCGGGCAGGAATATGGGAGTGAGAGAAAAACTGTTTTTT
cdr3_aa: CASSYAGRNMGVREKLFF

cdr3_length: 13
d_call: .
j_call: TRBJ1-1
clone_size: few
v_call: TRBV5-1
cdr3_nt: TGCGCCAGCAGCCTAGGGGGGGCCCTTGAAGCTTTCTTT
cdr3_aa: CASSLGGALEAFF

cdr3_length: 13
d_call: .
j_call: TRBJ2-2
clone_size: few
v_call: TRBV7-2
cdr3_nt: TGTGCCAGCAGCCCCGTGCGAGGCGGGGAGCTGTTTTTT
cdr3_aa: CASSPVRGGELFF

cdr3_length: 17
d_call: TRBD2
j_call: TRBJ2-1
clone_size: few
v_call: TRBV12-5
cdr3_nt: TGTGCTAGTGGTCCCGGACTAGCGGGAGGGGTATACAATGAGCAGTTCTTC
cdr3_aa: CASGPGLAGGVYNEQFF

cdr3_length: 14
d_call: .
j_call: TRBJ1-1
clone_size: once
v_call: TRBV10-3
cdr3_nt: TGTGCCATCAGGGGGGCGGGCGGCAACACTGAAGCTTTCTTT
cdr3_aa: CAIRGAGGNTEAFF

cdr3_length: 13
d_call: TRBD1
j_call: TRBJ1-1
clone_size: .
v_call: TRBV12-3/TRBV12-4
cdr3_nt: TGTGCCACAACAGGGGACCTGGCCACTGAAGCTTTCTTT
cdr3_aa: CATTGDLATEAFF

cdr3_length: 14
d_call: .
j_call: TRBJ1-6
clone_size: .
v_call: TRBV28
cdr3_nt: TGTGCCAGCAGCCCCTATGGAGGGGCTTCACCCCTCCACTTT
cdr3_aa: CASSPYGGASPLHF

cdr3_length: 13
d_call: .
j_call: TRBJ1-2
clone_size: few
v_call: TRBV9
cdr3_nt: TGTGCCAGCAGCCGGACAGATAACTATGGCTACACCTTC
cdr3_aa: CASSRTDNYGYTF

cdr3_length: 15
d_call: .
j_call: TRBJ1-5
clone_size: .
v_call: TRBV23-1
cdr3_nt: TGCGCCAGCAGTCGGCACATAATTAGCAATCAGCCCCAGCATTTT
cdr3_aa: CASSRHIISNQPQHF

cdr3_length: 14
d_call: .
j_call: TRBJ1-3
clone_size: .
v_call: TRBV28
cdr3_nt: TGTGCCAGCAGTTCAGGTCCCACTGGAAACACCATATATTTT
cdr3_aa: CASSSGPTGNTIYF

cdr3_length: 14
d_call: .
j_call: TRBJ2-3
clone_size: .
v_call: TRBV30
cdr3_nt: TGTGCCTGGAGAATATACAGGGTTACAGATACGCAGTATTTT
cdr3_aa: CAWRIYRVTDTQYF

cdr3_length: 16
d_call: TRBD1
j_call: TRBJ2-3
clone_size: .
v_call: TRBV9
cdr3_nt: TGTGCCAGCAGCGTTCTGGGACAGGGGGTTACAGATACGCAGTATTTT
cdr3_aa: CASSVLGQGVTDTQYF

cdr3_length: 13
d_call: .
j_call: TRBJ2-3
clone_size: .
v_call: TRBV7-2
cdr3_nt: TGTGCCAGCAGCTTGTTGGGCGCAGATACGCAGTATTTT
cdr3_aa: CASSLLGADTQYF

cdr3_length: 14
d_call: .
j_call: TRBJ1-1
clone_size: .
v_call: TRBV6-5
cdr3_nt: TGTGCCAGCAACCCGACAGGTTGGGGCACTGAAGCTTTCTTT
cdr3_aa: CASNPTGWGTEAFF

cdr3_length: 15
d_call: TRBD2
j_call: TRBJ2-7
clone_size: .
v_call: TRBV27
cdr3_nt: TGTGCCAGCAGTTTTGCGGGACTAGCGAGATACGAGCAGTACTTC
cdr3_aa: CASSFAGLARYEQYF

cdr3_length: 14
d_call: TRBD2
j_call: TRBJ2-5
clone_size: .
v_call: TRBV29-1
cdr3_nt: TGCAGCGTTGTAATAGCGGGGGTTCGAGAGACCCAGTACTTC
cdr3_aa: CSVVIAGVRETQYF

cdr3_length: 13
d_call: .
j_call: TRBJ1-1
clone_size: .
v_call: TRBV7-8
cdr3_nt: TGTGCCAGCAGCTCCGACAGACACACTGAAGCTTTCTTT
cdr3_aa: CASSSDRHTEAFF

cdr3_length: 14
d_call: .
j_call: TRBJ1-1
clone_size: .
v_call: TRBV7-6
cdr3_nt: TGTGCCAGCAGCCGATGGGGCCAGAACACTGAAGCTTTCTTT
cdr3_aa: CASSRWGQNTEAFF

cdr3_length: 16
d_call: .
j_call: TRBJ2-5
clone_size: .
v_call: TRBV7-2
cdr3_nt: TGTGCCAGCAGCTTAGTCTTAGGTCTGACTAAAGAGACCCAGTACTTC
cdr3_aa: CASSLVLGLTKETQYF

cdr3_length: 12
d_call: TRBD2
j_call: TRBJ2-1
clone_size: .
v_call: TRBV5-1
cdr3_nt: TGCGCCAGCAGCGTCGGGGAGGGTGAGCAGTTCTTC
cdr3_aa: CASSVGEGEQFF

cdr3_length: 13
d_call: .
j_call: TRBJ1-1
clone_size: once
v_call: TRBV28
cdr3_nt: TGTGCCAGCAGTTTAGTCGGGTACACTGAAGCTTTCTTT
cdr3_aa: CASSLVGYTEAFF

cdr3_length: 15
d_call: .
j_call: TRBJ2-7
clone_size: .
v_call: TRBV7-3
cdr3_nt: TGTGCCAGCAGCGCCTCAGCGGCGGGGCACTACGAGCAGTACTTC
cdr3_aa: CASSASAAGHYEQYF

cdr3_length: 14
d_call: .
j_call: TRBJ1-2
clone_size: .
v_call: TRBV28
cdr3_nt: TGTGCCAGCAGTTTAAGATCAGACACCTATGGCTACACCTTC
cdr3_aa: CASSLRSDTYGYTF

cdr3_length: 15
d_call: TRBD2
j_call: TRBJ2-7
clone_size: .
v_call: TRBV6-2/TRBV6-3
cdr3_nt: TGTGCCAGCAGTTACTCCAACCCGGGACTAGCCGAGCAGTACTTC
cdr3_aa: CASSYSNPGLAEQYF

cdr3_length: 19
d_call: .
j_call: TRBJ1-3
clone_size: few
v_call: TRBV21-1
cdr3_nt: TGTGCCAGCAGCAAAGAACAGGGGACGACAGGAAGCTCTGGAAACACCATATATTTT
cdr3_aa: CASSKEQGTTGSSGNTIYF

cdr3_length: 14
d_call: TRBD1
j_call: TRBJ2-1
clone_size: .
v_call: TRBV6-5
cdr3_nt: TGTGCCAGCAAACCGGGACAGGGATACAATGAGCAGTTCTTC
cdr3_aa: CASKPGQGYNEQFF

cdr3_length: 15
d_call: TRBD1
j_call: TRBJ1-2
clone_size: .
v_call: TRBV7-9
cdr3_nt: TGTGCCAGCAGCCGCCAACAGGGGCGCTACCATGGCTACACCTTC
cdr3_aa: CASSRQQGRYHGYTF

cdr3_length: 16
d_call: TRBD2
j_call: TRBJ2-1
clone_size: .
v_call: TRBV4-3
cdr3_nt: TGCGCCAGCAGACCACGACTAGCGGGAGGACTAAATGAGCAGTTCTTC
cdr3_aa: CASRPRLAGGLNEQFF

cdr3_length: 14
d_call: TRBD1
j_call: TRBJ1-4
clone_size: .
v_call: TRBV6-4
cdr3_nt: TGTGCCAGCAGTAAGGACAGGGACAGTGAAAAACTGTTTTTT
cdr3_aa: CASSKDRDSEKLFF

cdr3_length: 12
d_call: .
j_call: TRBJ2-7
clone_size: .
v_call: TRBV30
cdr3_nt: TGTGCCTGGAGTCCCCGTTATCGCGAGCAGTACTTC
cdr3_aa: CAWSPRYREQYF

cdr3_length: 19
d_call: TRBD2
j_call: TRBJ2-2
clone_size: .
v_call: TRBV24-1
cdr3_nt: TGTGCCACCAGTGATTCGGGACTAGCGGGGGGGTTGCACACCGGGGAGCTGTTTTTT
cdr3_aa: CATSDSGLAGGLHTGELFF

cdr3_length: 15
d_call: .
j_call: TRBJ1-6
clone_size: once
v_call: TRBV4-3
cdr3_nt: TGCGCCAGCAGCCAAGTCGGGGTGGTGGGTTCACCCCTCCACTTT
cdr3_aa: CASSQVGVVGSPLHF

cdr3_length: 14
d_call: .
j_call: TRBJ1-1
clone_size: .
v_call: TRBV3-1/TRBV3-2
cdr3_nt: TGTGCCAGCAGCCAAGGGGGAGGGAACACTGAAGCTTTCTTT
cdr3_aa: CASSQGGGNTEAFF

cdr3_length: 12
d_call: .
j_call: TRBJ1-5
clone_size: .
v_call: TRBV28
cdr3_nt: TGTGCCAGCCAGGGGAGTGGCCAGCCCCAGCATTTT
cdr3_aa: CASQGSGQPQHF

cdr3_length: 14
d_call: .
j_call: TRBJ1-2
clone_size: .
v_call: TRBV30
cdr3_nt: TGTGCCTGGAGTGTACAGGGTATGGACTATGGCTACACCTTC
cdr3_aa: CAWSVQGMDYGYTF

cdr3_length: 16
d_call: TRBD2
j_call: TRBJ2-5
clone_size: many
v_call: TRBV11-1
cdr3_nt: TGTGCCAGCAGCTATCCCCGGGAAGCGGGAGGAGAGACCCAGTACTTC
cdr3_aa: CASSYPREAGGETQYF

cdr3_length: 12
d_call: .
j_call: TRBJ1-4
clone_size: few
v_call: TRBV30
cdr3_nt: TGTGCCTGGAGCGCAAACGGGGAAAAACTGTTTTTT
cdr3_aa: CAWSANGEKLFF

cdr3_length: 18
d_call: .
j_call: TRBJ2-1
clone_size: .
v_call: TRBV4-1
cdr3_nt: TGCGCCAGCAGCCAAGAGGGGCTGAACTGGGACTCCTACAATGAGCAGTTCTTC
cdr3_aa: CASSQEGLNWDSYNEQFF

cdr3_length: 16
d_call: .
j_call: TRBJ1-2
clone_size: .
v_call: TRBV1
cdr3_nt: TGCACCAGCAGCCGTCGGGACAAATCAGTCTTTTATGGCTACACCTTC
cdr3_aa: CTSSRRDKSVFYGYTF

cdr3_length: 17
d_call: TRBD1
j_call: TRBJ1-4
clone_size: .
v_call: TRBV3-1/TRBV3-2
cdr3_nt: TGTGCCAGCAGCCACACGACGGGACAGGGAACTAATGAAAAACTGTTTTTT
cdr3_aa: CASSHTTGQGTNEKLFF

cdr3_length: 16
d_call: .
j_call: TRBJ1-1
clone_size: .
v_call: TRBV7-6
cdr3_nt: TGTGCCAGCAGCGCCGCCCCCGGGACAAAGAACACTGAAGCTTTCTTT
cdr3_aa: CASSAAPGTKNTEAFF

cdr3_length: 15
d_call: .
j_call: TRBJ1-5
clone_size: .
v_call: TRBV6-5
cdr3_nt: TGTGCCAGCAGTTACGATCAAAGGGGGGGTCAGCCCCAGCATTTT
cdr3_aa: CASSYDQRGGQPQHF

cdr3_length: 13
d_call: .
j_call: TRBJ1-1
clone_size: few
v_call: TRBV7-2
cdr3_nt: TGTGCCAGCAGTCAAAACTGGGGTGGGGAGGCTTTCTTT
cdr3_aa: CASSQNWGGEAFF

cdr3_length: 17
d_call: TRBD1
j_call: TRBJ2-7
clone_size: .
v_call: TRBV19
cdr3_nt: TGTGCCAGTAGTAACCCTGTCTCCGGGACAGTAAACTACGAGCAGTACTTC
cdr3_aa: CASSNPVSGTVNYEQYF

cdr3_length: 20
d_call: .
j_call: TRBJ2-7
clone_size: .
v_call: TRBV4-3
cdr3_nt: TGCGCCAGCAGCCGCGAGTTGACAGGACTCCCCGCCTTCCCATCCTACGAGCAGTACTTC
cdr3_aa: CASSRELTGLPAFPSYEQYF

cdr3_length: 16
d_call: .
j_call: TRBJ1-6
clone_size: .
v_call: TRBV5-1
cdr3_nt: TGCGCCAGCAGCTCCCAAGGGAGCTCCTATAATTCACCCCTCCACTTT
cdr3_aa: CASSSQGSSYNSPLHF

cdr3_length: 18
d_call: .
j_call: TRBJ2-7
clone_size: once
v_call: TRBV27
cdr3_nt: TGTGCCAGCAGTTTTTTGGGGCCCGGACCGATAAGCTCCTACGAGCAGTACTTC
cdr3_aa: CASSFLGPGPISSYEQYF

cdr3_length: 20
d_call: TRBD2
j_call: TRBJ2-1
clone_size: .
v_call: TRBV4-3
cdr3_nt: TGCGCCAGCAGCCAAGATTGGGAGCGGGGGCGCATAAGCTCCTACAATGAGCAGTTCTTC
cdr3_aa: CASSQDWERGRISSYNEQFF

cdr3_length: 16
d_call: TRBD1
j_call: TRBJ1-2
clone_size: once
v_call: TRBV7-3
cdr3_nt: TGTGCCAGCAGCTTAACCGCTGGGACAGGGGAAGTGGGCTACACCTTC
cdr3_aa: CASSLTAGTGEVGYTF

cdr3_length: 13
d_call: .
j_call: TRBJ2-1
clone_size: .
v_call: TRBV2
cdr3_nt: TGTGCCAGCAACCCGAGCTCCTACAATGAGCAGTTCTTC
cdr3_aa: CASNPSSYNEQFF